This T cell receptor beta chain was found in a study of cytomegalovirus exposure and HLA in healthy donors. Study context: The early release's HLA-typed donors yielded roughly 85 million unique TCRs.

The primer mix had 60 Vbeta and 13 Jbeta primers. Method: immunoSEQ multiplex PCR; TCRdb's copy keeps in-frame clones and lacks some. This table has around 130,000 clones, 80% appearing once. Germline V gene sequence: CDR1 MNHEY, CDR2 SMNVEV (reference sequence). V was pared by 5 bases and J by 0 bases, with 9 bases of the junction left unmatched. The CDR3 has 17 residues. Remarks on this clone: Its cognate antigen is unknown.

Study-wide results and limits: What a later analysis reportedly showed was that an Asian-associated ancestry cluster had fewer N-insertions than the approximately 670-donor mean. CMV serostatus was the only immune exposure information that was available. The study flagged 150 to 200 TCR beta chains as cytomegalovirus-associated.

The TCR originated in a woman between 40 and 55 years old in good health and CMV-seronegative. The V and J genes are TRBV27 and TRBJ2-1; 8 positions match TRBD1. The sequenced sample consisted of PBMCs. The CDR3 region has the DNA TGTGCCAGCAGTCTGTCCTCAGGGGGCAACTCCTACAATGAGCAGTTCTTC. Its protein is CASSLSSGGNSYNEQFF.